The 16 T cell receptor beta chains reported below all come from one sample, sequenced in a study of cytomegalovirus exposure and HLA in healthy donors. The study ran its PCR with 60 Vbeta and 13 Jbeta primers. Libraries were prepared by immunoSEQ multiplex PCR; TCRdb keeps only in-frame clonotypes and omits some of them. This table has 150,000 to 200,000 clones, approximately 81% appearing once. Specimen: PBMCs. The receptors derive from a woman aged 25 to 45 in good health and CMV-seronegative.

The CDR3: CASSLAADTEAFF. The CDR3 DNA reads as TGTGCCAGCAGCTTAGCAGCGGATACTGAAGCTTTCTTT. The chain couples TRBV7-9 to TRBJ1-1; unclear D gene. Trimming removed 0 bases at V and 5 bases at J, with 7 bases between. Looked up from germline, CDR1 is SEHNR and CDR2 is FQNEAQ (reference sequence). The CDR3 consists of 13 residues.

This clone has a handful of counts. The chain combines TRBV6-1 with TRBJ1-1; a weak D match, TRBD1 (6 bases). Trimming pared 8 bases from V and 7 bases from J, leaving 14 bases between. Germline V gives CDR1 MNHNS, CDR2 SASEGT. This CDR3 spans 12 amino acids. DNA for the CDR3: TGTGCCAGCTCTCCTGGACAGCTTGAAGCTTTCTTT. Protein product: CASSPGQLEAFF.

This chain connects TRBV7-2 to TRBJ2-2; 9 bases are a match to TRBD1. V dropped 4 bases and J dropped 7; count of bases not matched to a gene: 4. The length of the CDR3 is 14 residues. Per the germline V gene, CDR1 is SGHTA and CDR2 is FQGNSA. Here the CDR3 DNA reads TGTGCCAGCAGCTCGGGACAGGGAGTCGGGGAGCTGTTTTTT. It is translated as CASSSGQGVGELFF.

The table lists this clone with a count of one. The chain recombines TRBV28 with TRBJ1-2, with a tentative D call TRBD1 (5 bases). The ends were cut back, 2 bases at V and 8 bases at J, with 18 bases in the middle. The CDR3 is 15 amino acids. The germline V gene encodes CDR1 MDHEN and CDR2 SYDVKM. The CDR3 DNA reads TGTGCCAGCAGTTTAGTGGTAAGGGCGCAGGGAGGCTACACCTTC. Protein: CASSLVVRAQGGYTF.

This clone occurred a few times. The chain links TRBV10-3 to TRBJ2-7; D not certain. The CDR3 has 14 residues. Trimming stripped 6 bases from V and 0 bases from J, with 12 bases between. Germline assignment: CDR1 ENHRY and CDR2 SYGVKD. DNA of the CDR3: TGTGCCATCAGCCACGAACTTGGCTCCTACGAGCAGTACTTC. Its translation: CAISHELGSYEQYF.

The chain has TRBV11-2 and TRBJ1-3, with D uncertain. The germline V and J ends were trimmed by 0 bases and 0 bases, with 9 bases remaining between them. This CDR3 is built from 16 residues. Germline CDR1 is SGHAT and CDR2 is FQNNGV. In DNA, the CDR3 is TGTGCCAGCAGCTTAGATCCTGTGAGCTCTGGAAACACCATATATTTT. It yields the protein CASSLDPVSSGNTIYF.

The chain is built from TRBV6-5 and TRBJ2-2; 9 bases line up with TRBD1. The V and J ends lost 8 bases and 7 bases, in that order; junction bases with no gene match: 11. This CDR3 is built from 15 residues. Per the germline V gene, CDR1 is MNHEY and CDR2 is SVGAGI. The chain's CDR3 is CASRTGGALGGELFF. CDR3 nucleotide sequence: TGTGCCAGCCGTACAGGGGGCGCCCTCGGCGGGGAGCTGTTTTTT.

The V call is TRBV19, the J call TRBJ2-3, with D unclear. Deletions cut 0 bases from V and 5 bases from J, with 21 bases between. The CDR3 has 18 amino acids. Looked up from germline, CDR1 is LNHDA and CDR2 is SQIVND (reference sequence). The CDR3 nucleotides are TGTGCCAGTAGTATAGATGGCCTAGGAAAAAGGTACGGAGATACGCAGTATTTT. It encodes CASSIDGLGKRYGDTQYF. Full variable domain (missing parts from reference TRBV19 and TRBJ2-3): DGGITQSPKYLFRKEGQNVTLSCEQNLNHDAMYWYRQDPGQGLRLIYYSQIVNDFQKGDIAEGYSVSREKKESFPLTVTSAQKNPTAFYLCASSIDGLGKRYGDTQYFGPGTRLTVL.

This clone has a handful of counts. CDR3 nucleotides: TGTGCCAGTAGTATGTGGCCGGGGGGAAGTGAAAAACTGTTTTTT. Its protein is CASSMWPGGSEKLFF. The chain is built from TRBV19 and TRBJ1-4; tentative D call: TRBD1 (5 bases). Per germline, CDR1 LNHDA and CDR2 SQIVND (reference sequence). The ends were cut back, 3 bases at V and 7 bases at J, with 15 bases in the middle. The CDR3 length is 15 residues.

A few counts support this clone. The chain joins TRBV5-1 to TRBJ1-1; D possibly corresponds to TRBD1 (6 bases). V was pared by 4 bases and J by 0 bases, with 10 bases between. In germline, CDR1 is SGHRS, CDR2 YFSETQ. The CDR3 contains 14 residues. The CDR3 loop reads CASSPGDLNTEAFF. CDR3 bases: TGCGCCAGCAGCCCAGGGGATTTGAACACTGAAGCTTTCTTT.

This clone has more than one count but fewer than ten. This sequence joins TRBV5-4 and TRBJ1-2, with 7 bases fitting TRBD1. Per germline, CDR1 SGHNT and CDR2 YYREEE (reference sequence). The J segment lost 6 bases and the V segment lost 3 bases, leaving 5 bases of the junction unmatched. The CDR3 loop spans 13 amino acids. The CDR3 coding sequence is TGTGCCAGCAGCTACGGGACAGAAGATGGCTACACCTTC. Amino acids: CASSYGTEDGYTF. The whole variable domain, filled in from reference TRBV5-4 and TRBJ1-2, reads ETGVTQSPTHLIKTRGQQVTLRCSSQSGHNTVSWYQQALGQGPQFIFQYYREEENGRGNFPPRFSGLQFPNYSSELNVNALELDDSALYLCASSYGTEDGYTFGSGTRLTVV.

This chain links TRBV2 with TRBJ2-3, with 10 bases lining up with TRBD2. From germline, CDR1 is SNHLY and CDR2 FYNNEI. With V trimmed by 6 bases and J by 0 bases, 12 bases remained unmatched. The CDR3 is 18 residues long. The CDR3 nucleotides read TGTGCCAGCAGGAGGGGGGGACTAGCGACCGGAAGCACAGATACGCAGTATTTT. Translating it yields CASRRGGLATGSTDTQYF. The variable domain in full, with the rest retrieved from reference TRBV2 and TRBJ2-3, is EPEVTQTPSHQVTQMGQEVILRCVPISNHLYFYWYRQILGQKVEFLVSFYNNEISEKSEIFDDQFSVERPDGSNFTLKIRSTKLEDSAMYFCASRRGGLATGSTDTQYFGPGTRLTVL.

The rearrangement uses TRBV19 and TRBJ1-5, with TRBD1 matching over 10 bases. CDR3 length equals 20 residues. V dropped 5 bases and J dropped 2; count of bases not matched to a gene: 18. CDR1 and CDR2 (germline): LNHDA, SQIVND (reference sequence). The CDR3 loop is CASSQGRGQGILRGNQPQHF. The DNA of the CDR3 is TGTGCCAGTAGTCAGGGGCGGGGACAGGGGATCCTTAGAGGCAATCAGCCCCAGCATTTT.

The rearrangement joins TRBV14 to TRBJ2-6, with D hard to call. Trimming stripped 7 bases from V and 0 bases from J, with 7 bases between. Looked up from germline, CDR1 is SGHDN and CDR2 is FVKESK. CDR3 length: 14 amino acids. CDR3 bases: TGTGCCAGCACCACCAGCTCTGGGGCCAACGTCCTGACTTTC. The encoded protein is CASTTSSGANVLTF.

The sample holds one count of this clone. V gene TRBV27 combines with J gene TRBJ2-7; 13 bases align to TRBD2. Germline V lookup: CDR1 MNHEY, CDR2 SMNVEV (reference sequence). This CDR3 contains 18 residues. Trimming at V came to 3 bases and at J to 0 bases, leaving 8 bases not matched to a gene. CDR3 coding DNA: TGTGCCAGCAGTTTCGCCGGGACTAGCGGGACCTACTCCTACGAGCAGTACTTC. As protein: CASSFAGTSGTYSYEQYF.

The chain employs TRBV5-1 and TRBJ1-1, with 9 bases that match TRBD1. Germline V CDR1 and CDR2: SGHRS, YFSETQ. CDR3 length: 13 amino acids. J gave up 6 bases and V 0 bases, and 0 bases lay outside the gene matches. Written as DNA, the CDR3 is TGCGCCAGCAGCTTGGGGGACAGGGCTGAAGCTTTCTTT. It yields the protein CASSLGDRAEAFF.